The 23 T cell receptor beta chains in this list originate from one sample, sequenced in a study of T-cell memory formation after mild COVID-19. TCRdb redid the calling of the 5' RACE reads with MiXCR, one entry per CDR3 protein. The sample has 550,000 to 650,000 distinct CDR3 sequences; 17% are singletons. The specimen sequenced was PBMCs or a T cell subset sorted from them (not recorded which). These receptors were obtained from an adult woman who had mild COVID-19 (a few samples of this study predate the infection). Cell type and time point are not known.

The CDR3 DNA sequence: TGTGCCAGCAGCTTAGCGATACTAGTAAGCACAGATACGCAGTATTTT. This codes for CASSLAILVSTDTQYF. The chain recombines TRBV7-9 with TRBJ2-3, with D tentatively TRBD2 (5 bases). V lost 0 bases to trimming and J lost 0 bases, with 10 bases between them. From germline, CDR1 is SEHNR and CDR2 FQNEAQ (reference sequence). The CDR3 totals 16 residues.

This chain joins TRBV5-5 and TRBJ2-7; TRBD1 agrees at 9 bases. This CDR3 region has 13 residues. CDR1 is SGHKS and CDR2 is YYEKEE in the germline V gene (reference sequence). V trimming: 4 bases; J trimming: 5 bases; junction bases outside the gene matches: 4. CDR3 DNA: TGTGCCAGCAGCGGGACAGGGTTCCACGAGCAGTACTTC. Its protein is CASSGTGFHEQYF.

This clonotype has at least ten counts. CDR3 in DNA: TGTGCCAGCACCACCCGGCGCGGACCTTCCCCAGGCTCCTACGAGCAGTACTTC. Its protein product is CASTTRRGPSPGSYEQYF. The J gene is TRBJ2-7, the V gene TRBV12-3 or TRBV12-4; no reliable D call. Deletions cut 7 bases from V and 0 bases from J, with 25 bases between. CDR3 length: 18 amino acids.

The chain couples TRBV19 to TRBJ1-5, with D perhaps matching TRBD1 (5 bases). In germline, CDR1 is LNHDA, CDR2 SQIVND (reference sequence). The length of the CDR3 is 14 residues. V lost 5 bases to trimming and J lost 10 bases, with 18 bases between them. The CDR3 bases are TGTGCCAGTAGTGCCACAGTCACGGGGGACCCCCAGCATTTT. Encoded protein: CASSATVTGDPQHF.

The chain uses TRBV20-1 and TRBJ2-2; D is unclear. This CDR3 contains 13 residues. Trimming stripped 7 bases from V and 0 bases from J, with 9 bases between. Germline V CDR1 and CDR2: DFQATT, SNEGSKA (reference sequence). CDR3 amino acids: CSVVRPNTGELFF. As DNA, the CDR3 is TGCAGTGTGGTCAGGCCGAACACCGGGGAGCTGTTTTTT.

J is TRBJ2-7 and V is TRBV7-2, with TRBD2 as a possible D gene (6 bases). This CDR3 has 14 residues. Per germline, CDR1 SGHTA and CDR2 FQGNSA. V was clipped by 5 bases and J by 2 bases, with 13 bases between them. The CDR3 reads CASSPHGGPYEQYF. CDR3 DNA: TGTGCCAGCAGCCCCCACGGAGGGCCCTACGAGCAGTACTTC.

The chain recombines TRBV10-3 with TRBJ2-7; 7 bases are a match to TRBD1. Germline-derived CDR1 and CDR2 are ENHRY and SYGVKD. The J segment lost 0 bases and the V segment lost 3 bases, leaving 5 bases of the junction unmatched. The CDR3 length is 15 residues. CDR3 nucleotide sequence: TGTGCCATCAGTGACGGGACAGCCAGCTCCTACGAGCAGTACTTC. It codes for CAISDGTASSYEQYF.

This clonotype appeared many times. The chain employs TRBV4-2 and TRBJ2-7; 9 nucleotides line up with TRBD2. In germline, CDR1 is LGHNA, CDR2 YNFKEQ. V lost 0 bases and J lost 7; bases outside the gene matches: 7. The CDR3 totals 15 residues. The CDR3 loop is CASSQDPSGKMEQYF. For the CDR3, the DNA is TGTGCCAGCAGCCAAGATCCTAGCGGGAAGATGGAGCAGTACTTC.

This chain links TRBV5-1 with TRBJ2-7; D is unresolved. CDR1 SGHRS and CDR2 YFSETQ come from the germline V gene. The CDR3 covers 14 residues. V was shortened by 3 bases and J by 2 bases, with 12 bases between the two germline ends. The CDR3 bases are TGCGCCAGCAGCTCCGGCAGGTTACCCTACGAGCAGTACTTC. Protein sequence: CASSSGRLPYEQYF.

V and J are TRBV10-3 and TRBJ2-5; 12 nucleotides line up with TRBD2. With 2 bases clipped from V and 5 bases from J, the junction kept 3 bases outside the gene matches. From germline, CDR1 is ENHRY and CDR2 SYGVKD. The CDR3 runs to 15 residues. CDR3 in amino acids: CAISELAGGLETQYF. CDR3 DNA sequence: TGTGCCATCAGTGAGCTAGCGGGGGGGCTTGAGACCCAGTACTTC.

This clonotype has a handful of counts. The chain joins TRBV7-8 to TRBJ2-2, with D possibly being TRBD2 (5 bases). Germline CDR1 SGHVS, CDR2 FQNEAQ. CDR3 length: 14 amino acids. With 3 bases removed from V and 4 bases from J, the gap between germline ends came to 9 bases. The CDR3 protein is CASSFPGGTGELFF. As DNA, the CDR3 is TGTGCCAGCAGCTTCCCCGGAGGCACCGGGGAGCTGTTTTTT.

This clonotype was found a few times. J is TRBJ2-1 and V is TRBV7-6; 9 nucleotides match TRBD2. CDR1 and CDR2 from the germline V gene are SGHVS and FNYEAQ. The CDR3 runs to 17 residues. The J segment lost 0 bases and the V segment lost 5 bases, leaving 8 bases of the junction unmatched. The CDR3 is CASSLGLARSSYNEQFF. CDR3 nucleotide sequence: TGTGCCAGCAGCCTGGGACTAGCAAGGAGCTCCTACAATGAGCAGTTCTTC.

The rearrangement links TRBV12-3 or TRBV12-4 to TRBJ1-3, with 10 bases aligning to TRBD1. With 4 bases clipped from V and 0 bases from J, the junction kept 6 bases outside the gene matches. This CDR3 is 17 amino acids long. The CDR3 DNA follows: TGTGCCAGCAGTTCGACAGGGGGCTTATTCTCTGGAAACACCATATATTTT. This codes for CASSSTGGLFSGNTIYF.

This clonotype appeared a single time. V usage is TRBV19 and J usage is TRBJ1-1; D is perhaps TRBD1 (5 bases). There are 11 residues in the CDR3. Germline values: CDR1 LNHDA, CDR2 SQIVND (reference sequence). V shed 5 bases and J shed 7 bases, with 8 bases lying between them. CDR3 bases: TGTGCCAGTAGTCGGGGGGGTGAAGCTTTCTTT. It yields the protein CASSRGGEAFF. Drawing the rest from reference TRBV19 and TRBJ1-1, the complete variable domain is DGGITQSPKYLFRKEGQNVTLSCEQNLNHDAMYWYRQDPGQGLRLIYYSQIVNDFQKGDIAEGYSVSREKKESFPLTVTSAQKNPTAFYLCASSRGGEAFFGQGTRLTVV.

There are a few counts of this clonotype. The chain combines TRBV20-1 with TRBJ2-7; TRBD2 is a possible D gene (6 bases). The germline gives CDR1 DFQATT, CDR2 SNEGSKA (reference sequence). V lost 3 bases to trimming and J lost 4 bases, with 13 bases between them. The CDR3 consists of 13 residues. CDR3 coding DNA: TGCAGTGCTAGGCGGGACCCGGGGTACGAGCAGTACTTC. Translation: CSARRDPGYEQYF.

The chain joins TRBV5-1 to TRBJ1-1; D unclear. In germline, CDR1 is SGHRS, CDR2 YFSETQ. Trimming left V 4 bases short and J 0 bases short, with 10 bases between. CDR3 length: 14 residues. The CDR3 region is CASSAGDLNTEAFF. The CDR3 region has the DNA TGCGCCAGCAGCGCCGGGGATTTGAACACTGAAGCTTTCTTT. Full variable domain (rest looked up from reference TRBV5-1 and TRBJ1-1): KAGVTQTPRYLIKTRGQQVTLSCSPISGHRSVSWYQQTPGQGLQFLFEYFSETQRNKGNFPGRFSGRQFSNSRSEMNVSTLELGDSALYLCASSAGDLNTEAFFGQGTRLTVV.

The chain links TRBV9 to TRBJ2-2; D might be TRBD1 (6 bases). Trimming pared 1 base from V and 6 bases from J, leaving 10 bases between. This CDR3 has 14 amino acids. Germline V CDR1 and CDR2: SGDLS, YYNGEE. The CDR3 loop reads CASSVNWGPGELFF. The DNA of the CDR3 is TGTGCCAGCAGCGTAAATTGGGGGCCCGGGGAGCTGTTTTTT. The complete variable domain, with remaining parts taken from reference TRBV9 and TRBJ2-2, reads DSGVTQTPKHLITATGQRVTLRCSPRSGDLSVYWYQQSLDQGLQFLIQYYNGEERAKGNILERFSAQQFPDLHSELNLSSLELGDSALYFCASSVNWGPGELFFGEGSRLTVL.

Only a few counts were recorded for this clonotype. This rearrangement joins TRBV12-3 or TRBV12-4 to TRBJ2-3; 13 bases are shared with TRBD2. Losses at the gene ends were 6 bases for V and 2 bases for J; bases not matched to a gene: 5. The length of the CDR3 is 16 residues. The CDR3 nucleotides read TGTGCCAGCAGGCTGGGACTAGCGGGAACCACAGATACGCAGTATTTT. It translates to CASRLGLAGTTDTQYF.

The rearrangement joins TRBV5-5 to TRBJ1-2; D is uncertain. The germline gives CDR1 SGHKS, CDR2 YYEKEE (reference sequence). V was pared by 3 bases and J by 3 bases, with 18 bases between. This CDR3 region has 16 residues. CDR3 protein: CASSYTVQARDYGYTF. Here the CDR3 DNA reads TGTGCCAGCAGCTATACTGTCCAAGCCCGGGACTATGGCTACACCTTC.

The rearrangement links TRBV5-6 to TRBJ1-6; a weak D match, TRBD1 (6 bases). CDR1 is SGHDT and CDR2 is YYEEEE in the germline V gene. The CDR3 is made up of 16 amino acids. Trimming removed 0 bases from V and 7 bases from J, with 14 bases in between. CDR3 sequence (DNA): TGTGCCAGCAGCTTGGGACAGGCGACGAGGAATTCACCCCTCCACTTT. This translates into CASSLGQATRNSPLHF.

Here the CDR3 DNA reads TGCAGTGCCCCCAATTTTCGGGGGTCTGACGGGGAGCTGTTTTTT. Translating it yields CSAPNFRGSDGELFF. This chain links TRBV20-1 with TRBJ2-2; TRBD2 is a possible D gene (6 bases). The CDR3 length is 15 residues. Deletions cut 6 bases from V and 7 bases from J, with 21 bases between. CDR1 is DFQATT and CDR2 is SNEGSKA in the germline V gene (reference sequence).

This clonotype was picked up a small number of times. V and J are TRBV20-1 and TRBJ2-7, with 8 bases lining up with TRBD2. The CDR3 runs to 16 residues. Losses at the gene ends were 1 base for V and 7 bases for J; bases not matched to a gene: 15. The V gene's germline CDR1 is DFQATT and CDR2 SNEGSKA (reference sequence). The CDR3 here is CSARVLAGSGALEQYF. CDR3 DNA: TGCAGTGCTAGAGTCCTCGCGGGTAGCGGGGCCTTGGAGCAGTACTTC.

The genes are TRBV5-1 and TRBJ1-2, with D maybe TRBD1 (6 bases). V was clipped by 0 bases and J by 5 bases, with 11 bases between them. This CDR3 region has 14 residues. Germline loops: CDR1 SGHRS, CDR2 YFSETQ. CDR3 nucleotides: TGCGCCAGCAGCTTGGTGACAGGAGGATATGGCTACACCTTC. It is translated as CASSLVTGGYGYTF.